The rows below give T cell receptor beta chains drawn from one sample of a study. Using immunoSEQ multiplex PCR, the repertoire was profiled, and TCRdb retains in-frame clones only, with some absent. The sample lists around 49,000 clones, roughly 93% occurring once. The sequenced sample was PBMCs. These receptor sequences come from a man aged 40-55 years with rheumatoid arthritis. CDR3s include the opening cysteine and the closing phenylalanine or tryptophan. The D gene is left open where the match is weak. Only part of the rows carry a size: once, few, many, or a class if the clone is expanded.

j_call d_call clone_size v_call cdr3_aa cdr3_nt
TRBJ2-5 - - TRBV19 CASSIGFGGETQYF TGTGCCAGTAGTATAGGGTTTGGTGGAGAGACCCAGTACTTC
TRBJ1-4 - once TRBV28 CASSLRQDYEKLFF TGTGCCAGCAGTTTAAGGCAGGATTATGAAAAACTGTTTTTT
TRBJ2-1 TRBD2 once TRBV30 CARTLAGGTNEQFF TGTGCCCGGACTCTAGCGGGGGGGACCAATGAGCAGTTCTTC
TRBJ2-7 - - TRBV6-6 CASSGLGYEQYF TGTGCCAGCAGTGGGTTAGGGTACGAGCAGTACTTC
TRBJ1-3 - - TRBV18 CASSPRGDTGNTIYF TGTGCCAGCTCACCACGCGGGGATACTGGAAACACCATATATTTT
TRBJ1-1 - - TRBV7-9 CASNPPGRHTEAFF TGTGCCAGCAACCCCCCGGGCCGGCACACTGAAGCTTTCTTT
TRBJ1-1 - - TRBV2 CASTDRSDGAEAFF TGTGCCAGCACGGACAGATCAGATGGCGCTGAAGCTTTCTTT
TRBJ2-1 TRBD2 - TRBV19 CASKLAGGRDEQFF TGTGCCAGTAAACTAGCGGGGGGCCGGGATGAGCAGTTCTTC
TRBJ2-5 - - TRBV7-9 CASSTRQRYQETQYF TGTGCCAGCAGCACCCGACAGAGGTACCAAGAGACCCAGTACTTC
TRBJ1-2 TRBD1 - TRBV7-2 CASSSGQGGDYGYTF TGTGCCAGCAGCTCCGGCCAGGGGGGTGACTATGGCTACACCTTC
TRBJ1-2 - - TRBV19 CASTQGGGIYYGYTF TGTGCCAGTACCCAAGGTGGGGGAATATACTATGGCTACACCTTC
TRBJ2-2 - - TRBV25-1 CASSVGTGELFF TGTGCCAGCAGTGTAGGTACCGGGGAGCTGTTTTTT
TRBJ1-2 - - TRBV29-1 CSVDGRANYGYTF TGCAGCGTTGATGGCAGAGCTAACTATGGCTACACCTTC
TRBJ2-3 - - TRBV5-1 CASSLVARETDTQYF TGCGCCAGCAGCTTGGTGGCCAGGGAGACAGATACGCAGTATTTT
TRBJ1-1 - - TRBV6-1 CASSEYGGNTEAFF TGTGCCAGCAGTGAATACGGGGGGAACACTGAAGCTTTCTTT
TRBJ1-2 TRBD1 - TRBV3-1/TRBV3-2 CASSQSGTASFLWRDTF TGTGCCAGCAGCCAATCGGGGACAGCGAGCTTCTTATGGCGGGACACCTTC
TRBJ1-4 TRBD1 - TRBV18 CASSPTGGNEKLFF TGTGCCAGCTCACCGACAGGGGGTAATGAAAAACTGTTTTTT
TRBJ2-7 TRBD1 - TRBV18 CASSPPGGGEQYF TGTGCCAGCTCACCTCCAGGGGGCGGGGAGCAGTACTTC
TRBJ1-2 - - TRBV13 CASSLGLNGYTF TGTGCCAGCAGCCTTGGGTTGAATGGCTACACCTTC
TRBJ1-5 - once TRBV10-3 CAISESFMAQPQHF TGTGCCATCAGTGAGTCATTTATGGCTCAGCCCCAGCATTTT
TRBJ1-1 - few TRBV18 CASSPVSMNTEAFF TGTGCCAGCTCACCGGTAAGCATGAACACTGAAGCTTTCTTT
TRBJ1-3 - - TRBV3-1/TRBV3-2 CASSHYDRGRSGNTIYF TGTGCCAGCAGCCACTACGACCGGGGACGCTCTGGAAACACCATATATTTT
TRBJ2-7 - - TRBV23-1 CASSHRGFYEQYF TGCGCCAGCAGTCATAGAGGGTTCTACGAGCAGTACTTC
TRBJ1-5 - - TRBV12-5 CASGPGGASNQPQHF TGTGCTAGTGGGCCCGGCGGGGCCAGCAATCAGCCCCAGCATTTT
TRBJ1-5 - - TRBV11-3 CASSFRRAGGNQPQHF TGTGCCAGCAGCTTCCGACGGGCAGGGGGCAATCAGCCCCAGCATTTT
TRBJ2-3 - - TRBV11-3 CASSLDQRTDTQYF TGTGCCAGCAGCTTAGATCAACGCACAGATACGCAGTATTTT
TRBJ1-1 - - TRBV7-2 CASSLAGDGSEAFF TGTGCCAGCAGCTTAGCCGGGGACGGTTCTGAAGCTTTCTTT
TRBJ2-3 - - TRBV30 CAWRDGTYTDTQYF TGTGCCTGGAGAGACGGGACTTACACAGATACGCAGTATTTT
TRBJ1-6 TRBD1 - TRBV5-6 CASSPPGQGPGSYNSPLHF TGTGCCAGCAGTCCTCCGGGACAGGGGCCCGGCTCCTATAATTCACCCCTCCACTTT
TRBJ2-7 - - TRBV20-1 CSASLVYEQYF TGCAGTGCTAGTCTAGTCTACGAGCAGTACTTC
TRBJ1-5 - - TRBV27 CASSFAISNQPQHF TGTGCCAGCAGTTTCGCGATTAGCAATCAGCCCCAGCATTTT
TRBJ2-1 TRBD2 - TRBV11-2 CASSPSGRGSYNEQFF TGTGCCAGCAGCCCGAGCGGGAGGGGGTCCTACAATGAGCAGTTCTTC
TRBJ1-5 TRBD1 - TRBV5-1 CASSLTGGASNQPQHF TGCGCCAGCAGCTTGACAGGGGGGGCGAGCAATCAGCCCCAGCATTTT
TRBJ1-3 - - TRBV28 CASSPPGGAGNTIYF TGTGCCAGCAGTCCTCCGGGCGGCGCGGGAAACACCATATATTTT
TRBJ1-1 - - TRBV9 CASSVADSPSSEAFF TGTGCCAGCAGCGTAGCAGACAGCCCCAGTTCTGAAGCTTTCTTT
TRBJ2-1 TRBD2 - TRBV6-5 CASLGRGGTYNEQFF TGTGCCAGCCTGGGTCGGGGGGGAACCTACAATGAGCAGTTCTTC
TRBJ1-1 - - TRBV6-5 CASSYPGSYRAFF TGTGCCAGCAGTTACCCGGGAAGCTATAGGGCTTTCTTT
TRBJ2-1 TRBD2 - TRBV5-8 CASSPIGTRSNEQFF TGTGCCAGCAGCCCAATAGGGACTAGATCCAATGAGCAGTTCTTC
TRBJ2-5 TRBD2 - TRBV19 CASSIGGLAGGSETQYF TGTGCCAGTAGTATTGGGGGTTTAGCGGGAGGATCAGAGACCCAGTACTTC
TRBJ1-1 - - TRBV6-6 CASSYSSRDTEAFF TGTGCCAGCAGTTACTCGAGCAGGGACACTGAAGCTTTCTTT
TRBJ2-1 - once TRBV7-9 CASSPGTEQFF TGTGCCAGCAGCCCAGGGACAGAGCAGTTCTTC
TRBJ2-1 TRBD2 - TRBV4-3 CASSQGLAGDVNEQFF TGCGCCAGCAGCCAAGGACTAGCGGGAGACGTCAATGAGCAGTTCTTC
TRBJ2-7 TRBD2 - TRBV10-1 CASRIGGLAGSYEQYF TGCGCCAGCAGGATAGGGGGGCTAGCGGGGTCCTACGAGCAGTACTTC
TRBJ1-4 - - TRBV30 CAWMSGAASEKLFF TGTGCCTGGATGTCTGGGGCCGCGAGCGAAAAACTGTTTTTT
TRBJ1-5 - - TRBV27 CASSGARYSNQPQHF TGTGCCAGCAGTGGAGCCCGATATAGCAATCAGCCCCAGCATTTT
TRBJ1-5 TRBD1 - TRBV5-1 CASSLVTGEQPQHF TGCGCCAGCAGCTTGGTCACAGGGGAGCAGCCCCAGCATTTT
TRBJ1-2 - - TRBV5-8 CASSFGYQRVRVGYTF TGTGCCAGCAGCTTTGGATACCAACGGGTCAGGGTCGGCTACACCTTC
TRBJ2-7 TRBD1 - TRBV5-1 CASSPLPGQQSYEQYF TGCGCCAGCAGCCCTCTCCCGGGACAGCAGTCCTACGAGCAGTACTTC
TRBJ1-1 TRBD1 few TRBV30 CAWSDRGNTEAFF TGTGCCTGGAGTGACAGGGGGAACACTGAAGCTTTCTTT
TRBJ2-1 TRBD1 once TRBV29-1 CSVPGQAYNEQFF TGCAGCGTCCCGGGACAGGCCTACAATGAGCAGTTCTTC
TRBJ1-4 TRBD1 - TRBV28 CASRRQGFGEKLFF TGTGCCAGCAGGCGACAGGGCTTTGGTGAAAAACTGTTTTTT